The rows below give T cell receptor beta chains drawn from one sample of a study of vaccination and CD4 T cells after COVID-19. For these TCRs, the target antigens are not known. Via MiXCR, TCRdb re-called the PCR reads, giving one row per CDR3 protein. The table shows 15,000 or so distinct CDR3 sequences, with around 53% occurring only once. Sequencing was performed on CD4+ T cells from blood, cultured in vitro. These receptors all stem from a human donor who had recovered from COVID-19. CDR3s include the opening cysteine and the closing phenylalanine or tryptophan. The D gene is left open where the match is weak. Size is omitted from some rows. Given values are once, few, many or a class for expanded clones.

D gene	V gene	J gene	clone size	CDR3 DNA	CDR3 protein
-	TRBV29-1	TRBJ1-5	-	TGCAGCGTCAGCGATAGCAATCAGCCCCAGCATTTT	CSVSDSNQPQHF
-	TRBV5-1	TRBJ1-1	-	TGCGCCAGCAGCTACGGGACGGAAAACACTGAAGCTTTCTTT	CASSYGTENTEAFF
TRBD2	TRBV7-8	TRBJ2-3	-	TGTGCCAGCAGCTTGAGGCGGGAGACCGGGGGTACGCAGTATTTT	CASSLRRETGGTQYF
-	TRBV21-1	TRBJ1-1	few	TGTGCCAGCAGCCCTAGAGGGGACAGGGGGGAGAACACTGAAGCTTTCTTT	CASSPRGDRGENTEAFF
-	TRBV5-1	TRBJ1-6	-	TGCGCCAGCAGCTCCCGGACAGATTATAATTCACCCCTCCACTTT	CASSSRTDYNSPLHF
-	TRBV4-3	TRBJ2-2	few	TGCGCCAGCAGCCAAGAATACCGGGCCGGGGAGCTGTTTTTT	CASSQEYRAGELFF
-	TRBV6-5	TRBJ1-6	-	TGTGCCAGCAGTTACCAGGAGAATTCACCCCTCCACTTT	CASSYQENSPLHF
TRBD1	TRBV27	TRBJ1-1	-	TGTGCCAGCAGTACCTGGACAGGCCGCACTGAAGCTTTCTTT	CASSTWTGRTEAFF
-	TRBV7-2	TRBJ1-1	-	TGTGCCAGCAGCTTTGGACAGCCCCTGGACACTGAAGCTTTCTTT	CASSFGQPLDTEAFF
TRBD2	TRBV7-9	TRBJ2-3	-	TGTGCCAGCAGCTTACCTCGCGGGAGTAGCGGAGATACGCAGTATTTT	CASSLPRGSSGDTQYF
TRBD1	TRBV5-1	TRBJ2-7	-	TGCGCCAGCAGCTTGGCCGGGACAGGGAATGAGCAGTACTTC	CASSLAGTGNEQYF
-	TRBV30	TRBJ2-7	once	TGTGCCTGGGAGGTGAGCTACGAGCAGTACTTC	CAWEVSYEQYF
-	TRBV10-3	TRBJ1-5	-	TGTGCCATCAGCCCTACCCTGGACAGCTCATATCAGCCCCAGCATTTT	CAISPTLDSSYQPQHF
-	TRBV7-9	TRBJ2-3	-	TGTGCCAGCAGCTTACAGGGGACAGATACGCAGTATTTT	CASSLQGTDTQYF
-	TRBV30	TRBJ1-2	few	TGTGCCTGGGGACTTAACTATGGCTACACCTTC	CAWGLNYGYTF
-	TRBV11-2	TRBJ2-3	-	TGTGCCAGCAGCTTAGTAAGAGGGGGTGATACGCAGTATTTT	CASSLVRGGDTQYF